This TCR beta chain was sequenced during a study of blood T cells in healthy people across ages (dated by TCRdb to between 2015 and 2017). A note on the overall study: Template switching captured roughly one uniquely barcoded TCR beta cDNA molecule per two T cells in model experiments. Age-related changes in TCR beta repertoire diversity were measured in the study by deep sequencing normalized with unique cDNA molecular identifiers. Four age groups were formed from the donors: young (average approximately 16 years), middle-aged (around 39), aged (approximately 60) and long-lived (roughly 88). For two donors (one aged 18 to 30 and one aged 80 or older), the study analyzed two additional independent replicas of 1 million unique cDNA reads from the same blood draw. Donors of different ages were randomly distributed across sequencing lanes to avoid experimental bias.

On this clonotype: The antigen it recognizes is unknown. The sample holds no much larger clone one base away, and base qualities are not on file.

Here is what the overall study found, with its caveats: The long-lived group showed more naive CD4+ T cells, fewer expanded clones and increased TCR diversity than the aged group, suggesting age selection. A strong correlation was found between observed TCR beta diversity and the percentage of naive T cells measured by flow cytometry. Since profiling was done on bulk unsorted PBMCs, naive and antigen-experienced compartments could not be conclusively compared. As age increased, observed TCR beta diversity per million T cells dropped in a roughly linear way, and a significant reduction was already evident by age 40. Because donor CMV infection status was unknown, age-related changes in expanded clonotypes were potentially confounded. Total diversity estimates from one million sequenced T cells were considered lower bounds and underestimates.

The roughly 39 donors, aged 6 to 90 years, were systemically healthy Caucasian individuals from Russia. Each donor gave ten milliliters of peripheral blood, collected into EDTA-treated Vacutainer tubes. PBMCs were isolated by Ficoll-Paque density-gradient centrifugation, with at least 7 million obtained per sample. Total RNA, at least 6 micrograms per sample, was extracted from PBMCs with Trizol reagent. The percentages of naive CD45RAhigh/CD27high T cells were determined by flow cytometry on a PBMC aliquot from every donor. The CDR3 measures 15 amino acids from cysteine to phenylalanine. The DNA shown is the 45-base CDR3, in frame from base 1. Germline trimming amounts to 3 bases on V and 6 bases on J, with 4 as the count of junction bases outside the gene matches. Per the germline V gene, KGHSH is the CDR1 and LQKENI is the CDR2. The library was prepared using 5' RACE. TCRdb names Illumina HiSeq 2500 as the instrument used. A second PCR of about 7 to 12 cycles was run with a J-beta primer mix and a sample-barcoded 5' primer. Each TCR beta cDNA molecule received a unique molecular identifier from a template-switch 5' adaptor carrying 12 random nucleotides. Each sample yielded at least 3 million CDR3-containing paired-end reads. First-strand cDNA was synthesized from all RNA with the Mint cDNA synthesis kit, primed by a TRBC-specific oligonucleotide. After uracil-DNA glycosylase treatment, a first 18-cycle PCR used universal primers M1SS and BC2_uni_R on all cDNA. Per the source publication's procedure: Each sample was normalized by randomly selecting 1 million high-quality reads, each carrying a distinct molecular identifier. Reads sharing molecular identifiers were discarded rather than binned into consensus sequences. MiTCR, run with a Q25 quality threshold and the strictest error-elimination algorithm, handled CDR3 identification, clonotype clustering and error correction. A nonparametric unseen species model using Euler transformation provided a lower-bound estimate of total TCR beta diversity. Through fastp at Q25 and MiXCR, TCRdb rebuilt clones from the public reads, retaining in-frame beta chains. Each entry is one CDR3 protein sequence, shown with its most common DNA and genes. The V and J calls shown here were made by TCRdb, not taken from the authors' results. Counted in this sample were fewer than 700,000 distinct CDR3 sequences; 35% to 50% of them appeared once. In total, the top ten clones hold around 30% of the sample.

The sequencing sample was made of blood. The sequence links TRBV18 to TRBJ2-3; 12 bases in between match TRBD1. This clonotype was sampled from a man older than 75 in good health. The bases are TGTGCCAGCTCACCGGGACAGGGGGCGTTTGATACGCAGTATTTT. It translates to CASSPGQGAFDTQYF. Where the CDR3 stops, the reference TRBV18 and TRBJ2-3 genes take over; the full variable domain is NAGVMQNPRHLVRRRGQEARLRCSPMKGHSHVYWYRQLPEEGLKFMVYLQKENIIDESGMPKERFSAEFPKEGPSILRIQQVVRGDSAAYFCASSPGQGAFDTQYFGPGTRLTVL.